A single sample gave rise to the 17 T cell receptor beta chains below, sequenced in a study of cytomegalovirus exposure and HLA in healthy donors. It was with 60 Vbeta and 13 Jbeta primers that the PCR ran. The data were produced by immunoSEQ multiplex PCR, yet TCRdb's version contains in-frame clones alone and is incomplete. This sample has around 76,000 clones, with around 84% found just once. Sequenced: PBMCs. These receptors were obtained from a woman in her thirties or forties in good health and CMV-seropositive.

This clone appeared once. The V call is TRBV27, the J call TRBJ2-7; 8 nucleotides align to TRBD1. The CDR3 spans 14 residues. Trimming removed 4 bases from V and 2 bases from J; junction bases left unmatched: 4. CDR1 and CDR2 from the germline V gene are MNHEY and SMNVEV (reference sequence). CDR3 amino acids: CASSSRQGPYEQYF. CDR3 coding DNA: TGTGCCAGCAGTTCCCGACAGGGGCCCTACGAGCAGTACTTC.

V usage is TRBV21-1 and J usage is TRBJ2-4; TRBD2, the table's D call, was not compared with the DNA. TRBV21-1 is recorded as a pseudogene. The CDR3 consists of 16 residues. The CDR3 here is CASSQPDGESKNIQYF. The CDR3 region has the DNA TGTGCCAGCAGCCAACCGGACGGGGAGTCCAAAAACATTCAGTACTTC.

The chain recombines TRBV7-2 with TRBJ1-1; tentative D call: TRBD1 (6 bases). Germline CDR1 reads SGHTA; CDR2 reads FQGNSA. The V gene lost 5 bases and the J gene lost 7 bases, with 8 bases spanning the gap. The CDR3 loop spans 11 amino acids. The CDR3 sequence is CASSQTGEAFF. CDR3 sequence (DNA): TGTGCCAGCAGCCAGACAGGTGAAGCTTTCTTT.

The chain recombines TRBV27 with TRBJ1-1; 8 bases align to TRBD1. The germline gives CDR1 MNHEY, CDR2 SMNVEV (reference sequence). The CDR3 spans 14 residues. V was clipped by 2 bases and J by 1 base; unmatched bases: 0. The CDR3 loop is CASSLGQGNTEAFF. CDR3 in DNA: TGTGCCAGCAGTTTAGGACAGGGGAACACTGAAGCTTTCTTT.

The chain is built from TRBV6-1 and TRBJ1-1; no firm D call. The V end was cut by 2 bases, the J end by 2 bases, with 9 bases between. The CDR3 has 14 amino acids. Germline CDR1 and CDR2: MNHNS and SASEGT. CDR3 amino acids: CASSEHGGNTEAFF. The CDR3 DNA reads as TGTGCCAGCAGTGAACACGGAGGCAACACTGAAGCTTTCTTT.

This clone was seen more than once but under ten times. The chain uses TRBV30 and TRBJ2-7; 10 bases match TRBD1. Germline-derived CDR1 and CDR2 are GTSNPN and SVGIG (reference sequence). J gave up 1 base and V 7 bases, and 4 bases lay outside the gene matches. This CDR3 has 13 amino acids. As DNA, the CDR3 is TGTGCCTATGCGGACAGGGGGTCCTACGAGCAGTACTTC. Its protein is CAYADRGSYEQYF.

The rearrangement joins TRBV4-2 to TRBJ2-1, with 7 bases matching TRBD2. V lost 0 bases and J lost 1; bases outside the gene matches: 3. The CDR3 length is 16 residues. Germline V gene data show CDR1 as LGHNA and CDR2 as YNFKEQ. CDR3 sequence: CASSQDGGGSYNEQFF. The CDR3 bases are TGTGCCAGCAGCCAAGATGGGGGGGGGTCCTACAATGAGCAGTTCTTC.

V usage is TRBV9 and J usage is TRBJ1-4, with TRBD1 identical over 7 bases. The CDR3 is made up of 16 amino acids. J lost 4 bases, V lost 2 bases, and 8 bases had no gene match. CDR1 is SGDLS and CDR2 is YYNGEE in the germline V gene. This CDR3 is CASSVGTVPYNEKLFF. The CDR3 DNA follows: TGTGCCAGCAGCGTCGGGACAGTACCGTATAATGAAAAACTGTTTTTT.

The gene calls are TRBV7-9 and TRBJ1-1; TRBD1 is a possible D gene (5 bases). V lost 5 bases and J 2 bases, leaving 9 bases between the germline ends. The CDR3 covers 13 residues. CDR1 and CDR2 (germline): SEHNR, FQNEAQ (reference sequence). CDR3 sequence: CASSPDSNTEAFF. CDR3 DNA: TGTGCCAGCAGCCCAGACAGTAACACTGAAGCTTTCTTT.

The rearrangement uses TRBV5-1 and TRBJ1-2, with 7 bases aligning to TRBD1. V shed 2 bases and J 0 bases; nucleotides not matched to a gene: 1. The CDR3 loop spans 14 amino acids. CDR1 SGHRS and CDR2 YFSETQ come from the germline V gene. For the CDR3, the DNA is TGCGCCAGCAGCTTCGACAGGGCTAACTATGGCTACACCTTC. Amino acid sequence: CASSFDRANYGYTF.

The chain joins TRBV30 to TRBJ2-7; possible D gene TRBD1, 6 bases. In germline, CDR1 is GTSNPN, CDR2 SVGIG (reference sequence). This CDR3 is built from 15 residues. The V and J ends lost 2 bases and 3 bases respectively, with 17 bases between them. CDR3 in amino acids: CAWSPATGLIYEQYF. For the CDR3, the DNA is TGTGCCTGGAGTCCCGCGACAGGCTTGATCTACGAGCAGTACTTC.

This clone showed up just a few times. The chain couples TRBV6-5 to TRBJ2-1; 8 bases line up with TRBD1. The V and J ends lost 8 bases and 8 bases, in that order; junction bases with no gene match: 11. The CDR3 is made up of 14 amino acids. Looked up from germline, CDR1 is MNHEY and CDR2 is SVGAGI. The CDR3 DNA reads as TGTGCCAGCTGGAGGACAGGGATGGGTCATGAGCAGTTCTTC. It translates to CASWRTGMGHEQFF.

V gene TRBV11-2 combines with J gene TRBJ2-3; 9 bases are a match to TRBD2. Germline trimming cut 5 bases from V and 3 bases from J; bases unmatched to any gene: 12. The CDR3 loop spans 17 amino acids. CDR1 SGHAT and CDR2 FQNNGV come from the germline V gene. The CDR3 DNA is TGTGCCAGCAGCCTTCCTCCTGCTAGCGGGGAAACAGATACGCAGTATTTT. It specifies CASSLPPASGETDTQYF.

The genes are TRBV19 and TRBJ2-1; the match to TRBD2 covers 7 bases. CDR1 LNHDA and CDR2 SQIVND come from the germline V gene (reference sequence). Losses at the gene ends were 0 bases for V and 2 bases for J; bases not matched to a gene: 7. The CDR3 has 17 residues. The CDR3 nucleotides read TGTGCCAGTAGTATAGAGGGGGGAGGGACTGCCTACAATGAGCAGTTCTTC. Amino acids: CASSIEGGGTAYNEQFF.

The chain combines TRBV5-6 with TRBJ2-3, with D possibly being TRBD1 (5 bases). V lost 4 bases to trimming and J lost 7 bases, with 13 bases between them. Germline CDR1 reads SGHDT; CDR2 reads YYEEEE. CDR3 length: 13 residues. CDR3 DNA sequence: TGTGCCAGCAGCAATCTCCAGGGAAATACGCAGTATTTT. Protein product: CASSNLQGNTQYF.

The J gene is TRBJ1-3, the V gene TRBV5-1; the D gene is possibly TRBD1 (6 bases). Germline V gene data show CDR1 as SGHRS and CDR2 as YFSETQ. The V end lost 0 bases, the J end lost 0 bases, and 7 bases lay between the germline ends. The CDR3 consists of 15 residues. The CDR3 coding sequence is TGCGCCAGCAGCTTGGGACAGGACTCTGGAAACACCATATATTTT. Translating gives CASSLGQDSGNTIYF.

The rearrangement joins TRBV19 to TRBJ1-5; TRBD1 might be the D (6 bases). The germline V gene encodes CDR1 LNHDA and CDR2 SQIVND (reference sequence). The CDR3 loop spans 15 amino acids. V was trimmed by 3 bases and J by 0 bases, leaving 9 bases between them. In DNA, the CDR3 is TGTGCCAGTAGTATCCGGGGGGCTAGCAATCAGCCCCAGCATTTT. Translated: CASSIRGASNQPQHF. Looking up the rest from reference TRBV19 and TRBJ1-5 gives the full variable domain: DGGITQSPKYLFRKEGQNVTLSCEQNLNHDAMYWYRQDPGQGLRLIYYSQIVNDFQKGDIAEGYSVSREKKESFPLTVTSAQKNPTAFYLCASSIRGASNQPQHFGDGTRLSIL.